Below, 9 T cell receptor beta chains from the same sample are listed, as sequenced in a study of molecular identifiers for immune sequencing clone quantification. TCRdb re-called the PCR reads through MiXCR, storing one row per CDR3 protein. The data hold about 640,000 distinct CDR3 sequences, with nearly 20% observed a single time. Specimen: naive CD8+ T cells from blood, with Jurkat cell RNA spiked in. The subset was: FACS-sorted CD8+CD4-CCR7+CD45RA+ naive T cells. The receptors stem from a human donor in good health. Some libraries in this study had Jurkat cell RNA spiked in.

A few counts support this clonotype. The germline gene is not matched at one end of the junction; a read error may be the cause. The chain is built from TRBV2 and TRBJ1-1; perhaps TRBD1 as D (5 bases). Germline V gene data show CDR1 as SNHLY and CDR2 as FYNNEI. The CDR3 is 16 residues long. For the CDR3, the DNA is TGTGCCAGCAGCGAAGGAGGGGCTCGAATGAACACTGAAGCTTTCTTT. Protein product: CASSEGGARMNTEAFF.

This rearrangement joins TRBV4-3 to TRBJ2-7, with TRBD2 matching over 8 bases. Trimming took 0 bases from V and 3 from J; bases not matched to a gene: 10. CDR3 length equals 17 residues. CDR1 LGHNA and CDR2 YSLEER come from the germline V gene. This CDR3 is CASSQDLNGGGIYEQYF. The CDR3 DNA follows: TGCGCCAGCAGCCAAGATCTGAACGGGGGGGGGATCTACGAGCAGTACTTC.

This clonotype came up many times. This chain joins TRBV7-9 and TRBJ1-1, with 7 bases that match TRBD1. CDR3 length: 15 residues. The ends lost 5 bases at V and 0 bases at J; junction bases unmatched: 6. From germline, CDR1 is SEHNR and CDR2 FQNEAQ (reference sequence). The CDR3 DNA follows: TGTGCCAGCAGCCCGCCACAGGGGATGAACACTGAAGCTTTCTTT. Its translation: CASSPPQGMNTEAFF. The full variable domain, completed using reference TRBV7-9 and TRBJ1-1, is DTGVSQNPRHKITKRGQNVTFRCDPISEHNRLYWYRQTLGQGPEFLTYFQNEAQLEKSRLLSDRFSAERPKGSFSTLEIQRTEQGDSAMYLCASSPPQGMNTEAFFGQGTRLTVV.

Details on this clonotype: A much more abundant neighbour one base away suggests this may be a read error. The genes are TRBV27 and TRBJ1-4; D remains unclear. This CDR3 has 15 amino acids. V lost 5 bases, J lost 7 bases, and 17 bases lay in between. Germline V gene sequence: CDR1 MNHEY, CDR2 SMNVEV (reference sequence). The CDR3, as DNA: TGTGCCAGCAGTCAAAGTCCGGGGTACGGTGAAAAACTGTTTTTT. This codes for CASSQSPGYGEKLFF.

This clonotype occurred a few times. This rearrangement joins TRBV18 to TRBJ2-3; D assignment may be TRBD1 or TRBD2 (6 bases each). The V end was cut by 0 bases, the J end by 2 bases, with 15 bases between. The CDR3 has 17 amino acids. Germline V CDR1 and CDR2: KGHSH, LQKENI. For the CDR3, the DNA is TGTGCCAGCTCACCACCGGTTCGGGGGCCGTTCACAGATACGCAGTATTTT. Translated: CASSPPVRGPFTDTQYF. Drawing the rest from reference TRBV18 and TRBJ2-3, the complete variable domain is NAGVMQNPRHLVRRRGQEARLRCSPMKGHSHVYWYRQLPEEGLKFMVYLQKENIIDESGMPKERFSAEFPKEGPSILRIQQVVRGDSAAYFCASSPPVRGPFTDTQYFGPGTRLTVL.

This clonotype came up many times. The chain recombines TRBV7-9 with TRBJ2-7; a weak D match, TRBD2 (5 bases). The CDR3 covers 15 residues. CDR1 and CDR2 (germline): SEHNR, FQNEAQ (reference sequence). V lost 5 bases and J lost 0, with 14 bases in between. CDR3 sequence: CASSPTPDYSYEQYF. The CDR3 DNA is TGTGCCAGCAGCCCGACACCCGACTACTCCTACGAGCAGTACTTC.

With respect to this clonotype: This clone may be a read error of a much larger clone one base away. The V gene is TRBV12-3 or TRBV12-4, the J gene TRBJ1-2, with D uncertain. The CDR3 runs to 14 residues. Trimming pared 3 bases from V and 6 bases from J, leaving 14 bases between. In DNA form, the CDR3 reads TGTGCCAGCAGTTTTTCGGACGGAGGCCATGGCTACACCTTC. Translation: CASSFSDGGHGYTF.

In this sample, this clonotype turned up many times. The chain links TRBV7-9 to TRBJ1-1, with 8 bases aligning to TRBD1. This CDR3 contains 16 residues. J lost 0 bases, V lost 0 bases, and 3 bases had no gene match. Germline assignment: CDR1 SEHNR and CDR2 FQNEAQ (reference sequence). The CDR3 coding sequence is TGTGCCAGCAGCTTAGCTGGGACAGGCCTGAACACTGAAGCTTTCTTT. Protein sequence: CASSLAGTGLNTEAFF.

This clonotype was observed many times. The chain joins TRBV4-3 to TRBJ2-5; no clear D gene. From germline, CDR1 is LGHNA and CDR2 YSLEER. V dropped 0 bases and J dropped 2 bases, with 13 bases sitting between them. The CDR3 sequence is 16 residues long. CDR3 region: CASSQDLYYGQETQYF. In DNA, the CDR3 is TGCGCCAGCAGCCAAGACCTATACTACGGGCAAGAGACCCAGTACTTC.